These T cell receptor beta chains were read from a single sample in a study of monozygotic twins with inflammatory bowel disease. Each CDR3 protein gets one entry in TCRdb, which reprocessed the 5' RACE reads and gives no DNA. The sample spans some 160,000 distinct CDR3 sequences; the ten largest clones claim 6.5% to 9%. Sequencing was done on a sample of blood. These receptors came from a human donor with ulcerative colitis or Crohn's disease, or a healthy co-twin of an affected twin (not recorded which). CDR3s include the opening cysteine and the closing phenylalanine or tryptophan.

TRBJ2-1,TRBV6-1,CASYPTDLFDNEQFF
TRBJ1-2,TRBV20-1,CSASHLTEVYGYTF
TRBJ1-5,TRBV6-2/TRBV6-3,CASRGRLYLDQPQHF
TRBJ1-3,TRBV9,CASSPMVSGNTIYF
TRBJ2-5,TRBV20-1,CSARRLAEETQYF
TRBJ2-6,TRBV29-1,CSVEVRITGANVLTF
TRBJ2-7,TRBV20-1,CSAARSSHEQYF
TRBJ2-1,TRBV20-1,CSALPAGQSYNEQFF
TRBJ1-5,TRBV28,CAGSTGASNQPQHF
TRBJ1-3,TRBV29-1,CSVLTGNRNTIYF
TRBJ2-7,TRBV5-1,CASAYGQEGLEQYF
TRBJ2-7,TRBV7-2,CASSLLFGTGGTYEQYF
TRBJ2-7,TRBV29-1,CSVSSGSYEQYF
TRBJ1-6,TRBV5-1,CASSEQGAANSPLHF
TRBJ2-5,TRBV20-1,CSARDGDRVQETQYF
TRBJ2-6,TRBV5-1,CASSFGPGANVLTF
TRBJ1-4,TRBV2,CASRRGGTSNEKLFF
TRBJ2-2,TRBV5-6,CASSSNSGELSRLFF
TRBJ1-5,TRBV20-1,CSARQSSVDQPQHF
TRBJ1-3,TRBV30,CAWSQGLSTGNTIYF
TRBJ2-3,TRBV2,CASSASTSRSDTQYF
TRBJ1-1,TRBV12-3/TRBV12-4,CASSFLLQADTEAFF
TRBJ2-5,TRBV20-1,CSALRRGRETQYF
TRBJ2-1,TRBV5-1,CASSPGLEQFF
TRBJ1-2,TRBV20-1,CSANRFGSQGGNGYTF
TRBJ1-2,TRBV5-1,CASSLEGQGRNYGYTF
TRBJ1-3,TRBV20-1,CSARDRYSGNTIYF
TRBJ1-5,TRBV6-2/TRBV6-3,CASSYDPMQGRLQPQHF
TRBJ2-3,TRBV19,CASSIAPVQSTDTQYF